This T cell receptor beta chain stems from a study of identical twins. The study, taken as a whole, reports: The more abundant beta clonotypes in cord blood had fewer insertions, and memory repertoires did not show this.

Only a few counts were recorded for this clonotype. Its antigen is not known. TCRdb passed the 5' RACE reads through MiXCR, listing each CDR3 protein once. The sample records approximately 620,000 distinct CDR3 sequences, about 9.4% being singletons. Germline V gene lookup returns CDR1 SGHTA and CDR2 FQGNSA. Trimming cost V 10 bases and J 0 bases, with 15 bases left between them. The CDR3 length is 15 residues. This sample was also put to use in a study of yellow fever vaccine responses in identical twins.

This chain uses TRBV7-2 with TRBJ2-2; D not certain. The sequenced sample was PBMCs. The sequence was collected from a woman aged 18-29 years in good health. CDR3 bases: TGTGCCACCCTTTTTAGGTCCCCGAACACCGGGGAGCTGTTTTTT. The encoded protein is CATLFRSPNTGELFF.